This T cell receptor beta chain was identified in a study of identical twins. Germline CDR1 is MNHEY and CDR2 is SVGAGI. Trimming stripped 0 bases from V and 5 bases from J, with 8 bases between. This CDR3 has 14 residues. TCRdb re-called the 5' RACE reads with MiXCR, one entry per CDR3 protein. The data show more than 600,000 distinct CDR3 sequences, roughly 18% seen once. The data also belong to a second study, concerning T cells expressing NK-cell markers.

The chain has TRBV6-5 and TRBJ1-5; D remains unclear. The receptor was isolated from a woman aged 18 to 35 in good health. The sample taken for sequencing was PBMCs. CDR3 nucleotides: TGTGCCAGCAGTTACTCGAGAGGAGATCAGCCCCAGCATTTT. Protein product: CASSYSRGDQPQHF.